The clone carrying this T cell receptor beta chain has a count of ten or more. Its antigen is unidentified. CDR3 and TCR beta VDJ profiling relied on a genomic DNA template. In TCRdb, the reads were re-called with MiXCR into one record per CDR3 protein. Seen here are about 120,000 distinct CDR3 sequences, 45% to 60% observed once, and the top ten hold roughly 29%. The source of the sample is a study of CD8+CD57+ T cells in acquired aplastic anemia. With 3 bases removed from V and 2 bases from J, the gap between germline ends came to 14 bases. The CDR3 has 15 residues. CDR1 SGHDT and CDR2 YYEEEE come from the germline V gene. Patients chosen for sequencing had CD8+CD57+ cells that had expanded, as shown by flow cytometry. At the time of blood sampling, patients had not yet received any therapy. Study findings and constraints: Patients and healthy controls showed no significant CD8+ Simpson's diversity difference.

This clonotype originated in a human donor with aplastic anemia. Sequenced sample: sorted CD4+, CD8+, or CD8+CD57+ T cells (not recorded which) from PBMCs. The J gene is TRBJ2-5, the V gene TRBV5-6; unclear D gene. CDR3 loop: CASSSDQEIQETQYF. For the CDR3, the DNA is TGTGCCAGCAGCTCAGATCAGGAAATACAAGAGACCCAGTACTTC.